These 10 T cell receptor beta chains came from one sample sequenced in a study of blood T cells in healthy people across ages. A sample-barcoded 5' primer and a J-beta primer mix were used in a second PCR of roughly 6 to 11 cycles. TCRdb itself ran the 5' RACE reads through MiXCR, one entry per CDR3 protein. The sample lists hundreds of thousands of distinct CDR3 sequences, roughly 48% seen once, with 20% to 25% in the top ten. Specimen: blood. These receptors all come from a man older than 75 in good health.

The chain carries TRBV7-9 and TRBJ1-2; 8 bases are shared with TRBD1. The length of the CDR3 is 13 residues. V dropped 7 bases and J dropped 8; count of bases not matched to a gene: 9. CDR1 SEHNR and CDR2 FQNEAQ come from the germline V gene (reference sequence). The CDR3 sequence: CASNRGTGKGYTF. As DNA, the CDR3 is TGTGCCAGCAACCGTGGGACAGGCAAGGGCTACACCTTC.

The V gene is TRBV3-1, the J gene TRBJ2-4; D is ambiguous. V lost 0 bases, J lost 9 bases, and 3 bases lay in between. Germline V CDR1 and CDR2: LGHDT, YNNKEL (reference sequence). The CDR3 consists of 11 residues. CDR3: CASSQDLIQYF. CDR3 DNA sequence: TGTGCCAGCAGCCAAGATCTCATTCAGTACTTC. Looking up the rest from reference TRBV3-1 and TRBJ2-4 gives the full variable domain: DTAVSQTPKYLVTQMGNDKSIKCEQNLGHDTMYWYKQDSKKFLKIMFSYNNKELIINETVPNRFSPKSPDKAHLNLHINSLELGDSAVYFCASSQDLIQYFGAGTRLSVL.

This clonotype has more than one count but fewer than ten. The V call is TRBV7-2, the J call TRBJ2-3, with D possibly matching TRBD2 (5 bases). CDR3 length: 15 amino acids. V shed 6 bases and J shed 2 bases, with 15 bases lying between them. Germline CDR1 is SGHTA and CDR2 is FQGNSA. CDR3 residues: CASRPRLANTDTQYF. The CDR3 nucleotides are TGTGCCAGCAGGCCCCGTCTAGCTAACACAGATACGCAGTATTTT.

This sequence joins TRBV4-2 and TRBJ1-5, with a weak D call TRBD1 (6 bases). Trimming removed 0 bases from V and 5 bases from J, with 11 bases in between. Germline V gives CDR1 LGHNA, CDR2 YNFKEQ. This CDR3 region has 15 residues. CDR3 DNA sequence: TGTGCCAGCAGCCAAGAGGGGCAGGGGCATCAGCCCCAGCATTTT. This gives the protein CASSQEGQGHQPQHF.

The CDR3 DNA reads TGCGCCAGCAGCCCTCGCCCGGGCAATGAGCAGTTCTTC. Translating gives CASSPRPGNEQFF. The J gene is TRBJ2-1, the V gene TRBV5-1; no firm D call. CDR1 and CDR2 from the germline V gene are SGHRS and YFSETQ. Trimming pared 4 bases from V and 6 bases from J, leaving 11 bases between. The CDR3 is 13 amino acids.

V gene TRBV7-9 combines with J gene TRBJ2-1, with D possibly being TRBD1 or TRBD2 (5 bases each). Trimming left V 3 bases short and J 8 bases short, with 11 bases between. CDR1 and CDR2 (germline): SEHNR, FQNEAQ (reference sequence). The CDR3 totals 13 residues. The DNA of the CDR3 is TGTGCCAGCAGCTTGAGAGGGACGGATGAGCAGTTCTTC. This translates into CASSLRGTDEQFF.

The chain is built from TRBV20-1 and TRBJ2-5, with D perhaps matching TRBD2 (5 bases). Germline CDR1 DFQATT, CDR2 SNEGSKA (reference sequence). There are 15 residues in the CDR3. V was trimmed by 8 bases and J by 4 bases, leaving 23 bases between them. CDR3 amino acids: CSTRPGSNELETQYF. The CDR3 DNA follows: TGCAGTACCCGACCGGGAAGCAACGAGCTAGAGACCCAGTACTTC.

This clonotype was seen more than once but under ten times. A much bigger clone sits one base away, suggesting this may be a read error. V and J are TRBV6-6 and TRBJ2-3; D uncertain. CDR3 length: 15 residues. The germline CDR1 and CDR2 sequences are MNHNY and SVGAGI (reference sequence). CDR3: CAGSALYGGTDTQYF. CDR3 nucleotides: TGTGCCGGCAGTGCCCTCTACGGAGGCACAGATACGCAGTATTTT.

The J gene is TRBJ2-2, the V gene TRBV6-2 or TRBV6-3; 7 bases line up with TRBD2. This CDR3 comprises 14 residues. CDR1 MNHEY and CDR2 SVGEGT come from the germline V gene. With 3 bases clipped from V and 6 bases from J, the junction kept 4 bases outside the gene matches. In DNA, the CDR3 is TGTGCCAGCAGTTATAGGCGGGAGCCCGGGGAGCTGTTTTTT. Its translation: CASSYRREPGELFF.

This clonotype was observed once. The chain links TRBV4-3 to TRBJ2-1; 7 bases map to TRBD1. Germline V gene sequence: CDR1 LGHNA, CDR2 YSLEER. The CDR3 loop spans 13 amino acids. V was pared by 3 bases and J by 9 bases, with 5 bases of the junction left unmatched. The CDR3 sequence: CASSHEQGSEQFF. CDR3 sequence (DNA): TGCGCCAGCAGCCACGAACAGGGGTCTGAGCAGTTCTTC.